Given below is one T cell receptor (beta chain) in context. Its antigen remains unidentified. The data originate from a study of cytomegalovirus exposure and HLA in healthy donors. Overall study context: The 120 or so validation repertoires matched the 650 to 850 first-cohort repertoires in platform, a later analysis reported. Study-wide findings and caveats: Most TCR sequences were uncommon, yet certain public TCRs appeared in many donors. The authors enumerated around 150 TCR beta chains as linked to cytomegalovirus.

The J segment lost 7 bases and the V segment lost 3 bases, leaving 6 bases of the junction unmatched. From germline, CDR1 is SNHLY and CDR2 FYNNEI. The CDR3 has 14 residues. Produced via immunoSEQ multiplex PCR; TCRdb's table is partial and in-frame only. The data hold around 63,000 clones, with 90% to 96% observed a single time. The sequenced material came from PBMCs. The chain links TRBV2 to TRBJ2-1; 7 bases match TRBD1. The receptor was derived from a woman aged 18-30 years in good health and CMV-seronegative. CDR3 bases: TGTGCCAGCAGTGATGGGACAGCCGGGAATGAGCAGTTCTTC. This gives the protein CASSDGTAGNEQFF.